These 16 T cell receptor beta chains share one sample of origin, sequenced in a study of naive and memory T cell subsets. The library had UMIs added by 3' ligation of an oligonucleotide to TCR cDNA. The SP2 primer and nested alpha and beta constant region primers amplified ligated cDNA in four rounds. TCRdb analysed the 5' RACE reads with MiXCR anew, one entry per CDR3 protein. Here the sample spans 55,000 to 65,000 distinct CDR3 sequences, 8% to 9% being singletons. Receptors were obtained from a female donor in good health.

This clonotype was counted many times. The CDR3 region has the DNA TGTGCCAGCAGTGGGCAGGGGCCCTATAATTCACCCCTCCACTTT. This encodes CASSGQGPYNSPLHF. The rearrangement uses TRBV6-5 and TRBJ1-6; weak D call: TRBD1 (6 bases). The V end was cut by 5 bases, the J end by 2 bases, with 10 bases between. In germline, CDR1 is MNHEY, CDR2 SVGAGI. This CDR3 region has 15 residues.

This sequence joins TRBV30 and TRBJ2-1; 12 positions match TRBD2. Trimming at V came to 3 bases and at J to 5 bases, leaving 20 bases not matched to a gene. Per germline, CDR1 GTSNPN and CDR2 SVGIG (reference sequence). The CDR3 consists of 20 residues. CDR3 DNA: TGTGCCTGGAGAGGACCCCTAGCGGGAGGGCCCCGCTCCCCTAACAATGAGCAGTTCTTC. Its translation: CAWRGPLAGGPRSPNNEQFF.

This clonotype was detected many times. The V call is TRBV20-1, the J call TRBJ2-3; 7 bases map to TRBD2. The CDR3 contains 14 residues. V shed 6 bases and J 7 bases; nucleotides not matched to a gene: 13. Germline CDR1 DFQATT, CDR2 SNEGSKA (reference sequence). For the CDR3, the DNA is TGCAGTGCCACGTTGCCGCGGGAGTTAAATACGCAGTATTTT. This translates into CSATLPRELNTQYF.

The rearrangement joins TRBV6-5 to TRBJ2-1; D is perhaps TRBD1 or TRBD2 (5 bases each). The CDR3 has 17 residues. V was trimmed by 5 bases and J by 4 bases, leaving 21 bases between them. Per the germline V gene, CDR1 is MNHEY and CDR2 is SVGAGI. The CDR3 sequence: CASSRNRYRREYNEQFF. The CDR3 coding sequence is TGTGCCAGCAGTCGTAACAGGTATAGAAGGGAGTACAATGAGCAGTTCTTC.

The V and J genes are TRBV7-2 and TRBJ2-7; 7 bases align to TRBD2. The CDR3 length is 13 residues. V lost 3 bases, J lost 2 bases, and 1 base stayed unmatched. CDR1 and CDR2 (germline): SGHTA, FQGNSA. As DNA, the CDR3 is TGTGCCAGCAGCTTCAGCGGGACCTACGAGCAGTACTTC. Encoded protein: CASSFSGTYEQYF.

This chain uses TRBV28 with TRBJ2-7; perhaps TRBD1 as D (6 bases). This CDR3 contains 14 residues. The germline V gene encodes CDR1 MDHEN and CDR2 SYDVKM. V was pared by 6 bases and J by 3 bases, with 15 bases between. Here the CDR3 reads CASRAGGQSYEQYF. The CDR3 DNA follows: TGTGCCAGCAGAGCTGGGGGCCAGAGCTACGAGCAGTACTTC.

The chain couples TRBV20-1 to TRBJ1-5; D gene uncertain. The CDR3 length is 13 residues. Germline lookup yields CDR1 DFQATT and CDR2 SNEGSKA (reference sequence). The germline V and J ends were trimmed by 5 bases and 2 bases, with 10 bases remaining between them. CDR3: CSAGGRGNQPQHF. For the CDR3, the DNA is TGCAGTGCTGGCGGGAGGGGCAATCAGCCCCAGCATTTT.

The rearrangement uses TRBV12-3 or TRBV12-4 and TRBJ2-1; 10 bases are shared with TRBD2. The CDR3 sequence is 14 residues long. V lost 2 bases to trimming and J lost 9 bases; unmatched junction nucleotides: 4. This CDR3 reads CASSLQAGGGEQFF. DNA for the CDR3: TGTGCCAGCAGTTTACAAGCGGGGGGGGGTGAGCAGTTCTTC.

V and J are TRBV27 and TRBJ2-2; D gene ambiguous. The CDR3 length is 14 residues. CDR1 is MNHEY and CDR2 is SMNVEV in the germline V gene (reference sequence). V was clipped by 3 bases and J by 3 bases, with 8 bases between them. The CDR3 loop reads CASSFGTDTGELFF. The DNA of the CDR3 is TGTGCCAGCAGTTTCGGTACAGACACCGGGGAGCTGTTTTTT.

This clonotype was counted a few times. The chain joins TRBV6-6 to TRBJ2-7; D is possibly TRBD2 (6 bases). V was shortened by 6 bases and J by 1 base, with 16 bases between the two germline ends. In germline, CDR1 is MNHNY, CDR2 SVGAGI (reference sequence). The CDR3 consists of 15 residues. As DNA, the CDR3 is TGTGCCAGCAGCTCACAAACGGGGGTTTCCTACGAGCAGTACTTC. Its translation: CASSSQTGVSYEQYF.

The chain couples TRBV7-9 to TRBJ2-1; weak D call: TRBD2 (6 bases). Trimming removed 6 bases from V and 7 bases from J, with 19 bases in between. CDR1 and CDR2 from the germline V gene are SEHNR and FQNEAQ (reference sequence). The CDR3 contains 15 residues. As DNA, the CDR3 is TGTGCCAGCAGTTACCCCAGGGCGGCGGGAAATGAGCAGTTCTTC. Its translation: CASSYPRAAGNEQFF.

This clonotype was seen only a few times. At one end the junction does not follow the germline gene, possibly because of a read error. The chain's CDR3 is CALRLNTGELFF. CDR3 coding DNA: TGTGCCCTCAGGCTGAACACCGGGGAGCTGTTTTTT. The genes are TRBV10-3 and TRBJ2-2; D gene unclear. CDR3 length equals 12 residues. Germline V gene data show CDR1 as ENHRY and CDR2 as SYGVKD.

The J gene is TRBJ2-1, the V gene TRBV7-3, with TRBD2 identical over 13 bases. CDR3 length: 17 residues. V gave up 5 bases and J gave up 10 bases; unmatched junction bases: 14. The germline gives CDR1 SGHTA, CDR2 FQGTGA. In nucleotides, the CDR3 is TGTGCCAGCAGCACGGGTGGAGGACTAGCGGGGGTGGGGGAGCAGTTCTTC. It encodes CASSTGGGLAGVGEQFF.

This clonotype was observed many times. The gene calls are TRBV7-9 and TRBJ2-5; 11 bases agree with TRBD2. This CDR3 spans 17 amino acids. Germline lookup yields CDR1 SEHNR and CDR2 FQNEAQ (reference sequence). The V gene end was trimmed by 5 bases and the J gene end by 2 bases; junction bases not matched to a gene: 10. In DNA, the CDR3 is TGTGCCAGCAGCCCCGCCCGACTAGCGGGAACACAAGAGACCCAGTACTTC. Translation: CASSPARLAGTQETQYF.

J is TRBJ2-7 and V is TRBV28; D perhaps matches TRBD1 (5 bases). The V end lost 11 bases, the J end lost 6 bases, and 20 bases lay between the germline ends. There are 13 residues in the CDR3. In germline, CDR1 is MDHEN, CDR2 SYDVKM. The CDR3 here is CAGSTDLRGEQYF. The CDR3 coding sequence is TGTGCCGGATCGACAGACCTTCGAGGCGAGCAGTACTTC.

V gene TRBV12-3 or TRBV12-4 combines with J gene TRBJ1-3, with D unclear. Trimming pared 6 bases from V and 4 bases from J, leaving 10 bases between. This CDR3 has 13 amino acids. CDR3 loop: CASRNNEGNTIYF. CDR3 bases: TGTGCCAGCAGGAACAATGAGGGAAACACCATATATTTT.